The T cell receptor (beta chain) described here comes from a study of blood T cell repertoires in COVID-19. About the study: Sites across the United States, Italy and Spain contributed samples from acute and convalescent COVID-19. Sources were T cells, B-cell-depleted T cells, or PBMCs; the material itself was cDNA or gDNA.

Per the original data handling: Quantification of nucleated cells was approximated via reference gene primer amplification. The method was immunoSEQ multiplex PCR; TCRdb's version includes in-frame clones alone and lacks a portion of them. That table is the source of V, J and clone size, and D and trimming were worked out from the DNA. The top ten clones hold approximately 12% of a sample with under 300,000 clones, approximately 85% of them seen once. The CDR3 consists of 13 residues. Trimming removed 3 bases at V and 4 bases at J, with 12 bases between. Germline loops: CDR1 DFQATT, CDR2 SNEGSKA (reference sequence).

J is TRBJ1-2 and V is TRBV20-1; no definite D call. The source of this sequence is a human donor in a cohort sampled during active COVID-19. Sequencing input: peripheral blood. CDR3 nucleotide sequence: TGCAGTGCTAGTCGACACGTTACCTATGGCTACACCTTC. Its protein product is CSASRHVTYGYTF.